This T cell receptor (beta chain) was profiled in a study of post-analysis software for immune sequencing data. Turning to this clonotype: Its specificity is not known.

The study, taken as a whole, reports: Comparison of patients with controls showed a handful of TRBV segments more frequent in patients, TRBV5-6, TRBV5-1 and TRBV20-1 among them. Strong same-batch co-clustering of samples appeared with F measure clustering. Comparison with controls showed significantly lower normalized Chao1 diversity in multiple sclerosis patients.

TCR beta libraries were prepared from cDNA with unique molecular identifiers. Using its own MiXCR run on the PCR reads, TCRdb lists one record per CDR3 protein. Here the sample spans about 540,000 distinct CDR3 sequences, around a third being singletons. V trimming: 7 bases; J trimming: 2 bases; junction bases outside the gene matches: 6. The CDR3 is 15 residues long. The source of this sequence is a girl aged 2-17 years with multiple sclerosis. Material: blood. The rearrangement joins TRBV12-3 or TRBV12-4 to TRBJ2-7, with 12 bases aligning to TRBD2. The CDR3 DNA sequence: TGTGCCAGCATGATGACTAGCGGGGGTACCTACGAGCAGTACTTC. The encoded protein is CASMMTSGGTYEQYF.